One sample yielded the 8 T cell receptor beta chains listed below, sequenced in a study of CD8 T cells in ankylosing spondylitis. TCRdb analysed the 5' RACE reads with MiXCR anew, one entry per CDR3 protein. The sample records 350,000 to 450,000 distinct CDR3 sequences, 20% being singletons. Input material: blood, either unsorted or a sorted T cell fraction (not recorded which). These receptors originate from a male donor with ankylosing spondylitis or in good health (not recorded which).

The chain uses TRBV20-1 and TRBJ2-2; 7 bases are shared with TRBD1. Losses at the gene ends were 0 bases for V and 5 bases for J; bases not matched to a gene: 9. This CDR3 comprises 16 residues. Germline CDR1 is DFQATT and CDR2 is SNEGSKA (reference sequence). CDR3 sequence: CSARDLPGGETGELFF. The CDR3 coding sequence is TGCAGTGCTAGAGATCTGCCAGGGGGAGAGACCGGGGAGCTGTTTTTT.

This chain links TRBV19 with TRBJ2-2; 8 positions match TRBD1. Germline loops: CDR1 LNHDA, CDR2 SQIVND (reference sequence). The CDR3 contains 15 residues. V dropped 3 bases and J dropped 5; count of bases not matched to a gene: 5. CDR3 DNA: TGTGCCAGTAGTATCCGGGACAGGCTAACCGGGGAGCTGTTTTTT. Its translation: CASSIRDRLTGELFF.

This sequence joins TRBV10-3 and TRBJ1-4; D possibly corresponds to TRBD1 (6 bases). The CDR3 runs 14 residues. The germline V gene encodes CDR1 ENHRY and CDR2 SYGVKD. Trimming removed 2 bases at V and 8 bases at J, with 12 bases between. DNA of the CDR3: TGTGCCATCAGTGAGGTGGGGGCATCAGAAAAACTGTTTTTT. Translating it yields CAISEVGASEKLFF.

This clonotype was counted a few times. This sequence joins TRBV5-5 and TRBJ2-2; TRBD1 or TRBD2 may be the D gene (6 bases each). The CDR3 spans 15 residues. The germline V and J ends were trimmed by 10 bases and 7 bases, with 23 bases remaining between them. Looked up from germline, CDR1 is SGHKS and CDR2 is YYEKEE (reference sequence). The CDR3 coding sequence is TGTGCCGAATCAACGAGGGGGGCCTGGATCGGGGAGCTGTTTTTT. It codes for CAESTRGAWIGELFF.

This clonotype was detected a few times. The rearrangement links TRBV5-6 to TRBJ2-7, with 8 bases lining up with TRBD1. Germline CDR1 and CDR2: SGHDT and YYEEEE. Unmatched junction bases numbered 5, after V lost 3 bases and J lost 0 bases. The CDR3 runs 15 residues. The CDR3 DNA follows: TGTGCCAGCAGCTGGCGGGACAGGACCTCCTACGAGCAGTACTTC. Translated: CASSWRDRTSYEQYF. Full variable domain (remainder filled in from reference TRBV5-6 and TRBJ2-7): DAGVTQSPTHLIKTRGQQVTLRCSPKSGHDTVSWYQQALGQGPQFIFQYYEEEERQRGNFPDRFSGHQFPNYSSELNVNALLLGDSALYLCASSWRDRTSYEQYFGPGTRLTVT.

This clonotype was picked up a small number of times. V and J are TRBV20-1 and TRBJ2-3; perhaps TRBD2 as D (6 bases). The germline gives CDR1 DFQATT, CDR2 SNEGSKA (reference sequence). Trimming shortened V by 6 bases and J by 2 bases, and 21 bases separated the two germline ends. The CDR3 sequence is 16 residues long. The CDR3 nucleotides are TGCAGTGCCTCCACGAGGGCGGGGCCGTACACAGATACGCAGTATTTT. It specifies CSASTRAGPYTDTQYF.

The CDR3 DNA is TGTGCCAGCAGCCCAACTAGCGGGGCGCCCTACGAGCAGTACTTC. Protein sequence: CASSPTSGAPYEQYF. The chain carries TRBV7-6 and TRBJ2-7, with 10 bases that match TRBD2. Germline V lookup: CDR1 SGHVS, CDR2 FNYEAQ. This CDR3 is built from 15 residues. Trimming removed 5 bases from V and 2 bases from J; junction bases left unmatched: 6.

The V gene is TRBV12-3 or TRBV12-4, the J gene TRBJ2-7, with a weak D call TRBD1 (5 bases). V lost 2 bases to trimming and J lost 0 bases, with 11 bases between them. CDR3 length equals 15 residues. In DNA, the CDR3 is TGTGCCAGCAGTTTACAGGGCAGGCACTCCTACGAGCAGTACTTC. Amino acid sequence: CASSLQGRHSYEQYF.